These 22 T cell receptor beta chains came from one sample sequenced in a study of shared clonotypes between healthy human individuals. TCRdb keeps only in-frame clones here, not all; method: immunoSEQ multiplex PCR. The sample has about 2.2 million clones, around 93% seen once. Naive-designated CD8 cells lacked CD45RO, were positively enriched for CCR7, and omitted terminally differentiated effector memory CD45RA+ cells. Sequences were obtained from naive CD8+ T cells from PBMCs. These receptors were obtained from a man between 18 and 35 years old in good health. Some clones in this sample may be carry-over from other donors' samples.

This CDR3 is CASSPGALSNQPQHF. CDR3 sequence (DNA): TGTGCCAGCAGCCCCGGGGCTCTTAGCAATCAGCCCCAGCATTTT. This chain joins TRBV7-2 and TRBJ1-5, with a tentative D call TRBD1 (5 bases). This CDR3 has 15 residues. Germline lookup yields CDR1 SGHTA and CDR2 FQGNSA. Trimming shortened V by 5 bases and J by 0 bases, and 11 bases separated the two germline ends.

The CDR3 bases are TGCGCCAGCAGCCAACGTACCGGGACAGGGGGCAATGGCTACACCTTC. Protein sequence: CASSQRTGTGGNGYTF. The chain has TRBV4-3 and TRBJ1-2, with TRBD1 identical over 12 bases. Germline CDR1 reads LGHNA; CDR2 reads YSLEER. Losses at the gene ends were 2 bases for V and 6 bases for J; bases not matched to a gene: 7. The CDR3 extends over 16 amino acids.

The chain uses TRBV5-1 and TRBJ2-7, with TRBD2 as a possible D gene (5 bases). Germline V gene lookup returns CDR1 SGHRS and CDR2 YFSETQ. The CDR3 contains 15 residues. V was clipped by 4 bases and J by 2 bases, with 16 bases between them. CDR3 region: CASSPESGLTYEQYF. DNA of the CDR3: TGCGCCAGCAGCCCGGAAAGCGGACTCACCTACGAGCAGTACTTC.

The rearrangement uses TRBV4-1 and TRBJ2-2; 9 bases are shared with TRBD2. The CDR3 is 18 amino acids. Germline V gene data show CDR1 as MGHRA and CDR2 as YSYEKL. The V and J ends lost 3 bases and 3 bases, in that order; junction bases with no gene match: 11. The CDR3 bases are TGCGCCAGCAGCCATGGCCTAGGACTAGCGAGCGACACCGGGGAGCTGTTTTTT. This codes for CASSHGLGLASDTGELFF.

The J gene is TRBJ2-2, the V gene TRBV2, with 7 nucleotides matching TRBD2. The CDR3 contains 16 residues. The V gene end was trimmed by 8 bases and the J gene end by 6 bases; junction bases not matched to a gene: 15. Germline CDR1 is SNHLY and CDR2 is FYNNEI. The CDR3 sequence is CASGGTAGKEAGELFF. The CDR3, as DNA: TGTGCCAGCGGAGGAACAGCGGGAAAGGAAGCCGGGGAGCTGTTTTTT.

The rearrangement uses TRBV9 and TRBJ2-7, with 8 bases matching TRBD2. Germline CDR1 SGDLS, CDR2 YYNGEE. The CDR3 contains 20 residues. Germline trimming cut 3 bases from V and 4 bases from J; bases unmatched to any gene: 24. CDR3 bases: TGTGCCAGCAGCGGCCCCCCCACCGAACACGGACTAGCCCGGAGTTACGAGCAGTACTTC. Amino acid sequence: CASSGPPTEHGLARSYEQYF.

The chain is built from TRBV9 and TRBJ1-1; no definite D call. Germline lookup yields CDR1 SGDLS and CDR2 YYNGEE. The CDR3 is 14 amino acids. V lost 0 bases and J lost 4, with 10 bases in between. CDR3 DNA: TGTGCCAGCAGCGTAGTGCGGGGATTCACTGAAGCTTTCTTT. It codes for CASSVVRGFTEAFF.

The genes are TRBV7-2 and TRBJ1-2; D ambiguous. CDR1 is SGHTA and CDR2 is FQGNSA in the germline V gene. Trimming left V 4 bases short and J 8 bases short, with 14 bases between. This CDR3 contains 13 residues. In DNA form, the CDR3 reads TGTGCCAGCAGCTCGACTCCAAACCGGGGCTACACCTTC. Residues: CASSSTPNRGYTF.

Regarding this clone: In the same sample, other DNA sequences code for this CDR3. CDR3 nucleotide sequence: TGTGCCAGCAGCTTGGGTGGGGGTACGCAGTATTTT. Translated: CASSLGGGTQYF. The rearrangement links TRBV5-6 to TRBJ2-3; the D call may be TRBD1 or TRBD2 (5 bases each). Trimming left V 0 bases short and J 8 bases short, with 7 bases between. Germline values: CDR1 SGHDT, CDR2 YYEEEE. The CDR3 loop spans 12 amino acids.

The chain carries TRBV15 and TRBJ2-7, with D tentatively TRBD1 or TRBD2 (5 bases each). Trimming removed 1 base at V and 13 bases at J, with 17 bases between. The CDR3 consists of 13 residues. CDR1 is LNHNV, CDR2 YYDKDF, per germline (reference sequence). The CDR3 sequence: CATSRGRGASGYF. Written as DNA, the CDR3 is TGTGCCACCAGCAGAGGCAGAGGGGCCAGTGGATACTTC.

The chain is built from TRBV6-5 and TRBJ2-5, with TRBD2 identical over 9 bases. The CDR3 runs 14 residues. The J segment lost 5 bases and the V segment lost 5 bases, leaving 6 bases of the junction unmatched. Germline CDR1 and CDR2: MNHEY and SVGAGI. CDR3 coding DNA: TGTGCCAGCAGTAAACTAGCGGGCTGGGAGACCCAGTACTTC. The encoded protein is CASSKLAGWETQYF.

The rearrangement uses TRBV11-3 and TRBJ2-7; no clear D. Germline CDR1 SGHNT, CDR2 YENEEA. This CDR3 is built from 14 residues. Trimming took off 7 bases at V and 6 bases at J, with 19 bases between the two ends. The CDR3 protein is CASKVERGPLEQYF. The CDR3 nucleotides are TGTGCCAGCAAGGTCGAACGTGGTCCCCTCGAGCAGTACTTC.

The gene calls are TRBV7-9 and TRBJ2-5; D may be TRBD1 (6 bases). CDR1 SEHNR and CDR2 FQNEAQ come from the germline V gene (reference sequence). The CDR3 sequence is 13 residues long. Between the trimmed V and J ends, which lost 5 bases and 3 bases, there was a span of 10 bases. CDR3 loop: CASSQRGKETQYF. For the CDR3, the DNA is TGTGCCAGCAGCCAAAGGGGGAAAGAGACCCAGTACTTC.

This rearrangement joins TRBV28 to TRBJ1-1; D uncertain. The V gene lost 5 bases and the J gene lost 4 bases, with 17 bases spanning the gap. Germline V lookup: CDR1 MDHEN, CDR2 SYDVKM. The length of the CDR3 is 15 residues. The DNA of the CDR3 is TGTGCCAGCAGTCCCCCGTCCTCTCGAGGCACTGAAGCTTTCTTT. Its translation: CASSPPSSRGTEAFF.

The V call is TRBV4-1, the J call TRBJ2-3; 7 bases agree with TRBD2. The trim removed 3 bases at V and 6 bases at J, leaving 12 bases unmatched. The germline V gene has CDR1 MGHRA and CDR2 YSYEKL. The CDR3 sequence is 16 residues long. The CDR3 region is CASSQLLGGRWDTQYF. CDR3 coding DNA: TGCGCCAGCAGCCAGTTGCTGGGGGGGAGATGGGATACGCAGTATTTT.

This clone has only one observation. This chain connects TRBV6-4 to TRBJ2-3; 11 bases fit TRBD2. CDR3 length equals 15 residues. From germline, CDR1 is MRHNA and CDR2 SNTAGT. Trimming cost V 6 bases and J 7 bases; bases outside gene matches: 9. CDR3 in amino acids: CASSSSGTSGNTQYF. CDR3 DNA sequence: TGTGCCAGCAGCAGTTCCGGGACTAGCGGAAATACGCAGTATTTT.

The chain uses TRBV30 and TRBJ2-7; TRBD2 might be the D (6 bases). The V gene lost 0 bases and the J gene lost 2 bases, with 20 bases spanning the gap. CDR1 GTSNPN and CDR2 SVGIG come from the germline V gene (reference sequence). The CDR3 consists of 17 residues. The CDR3 loop reads CAWSVLAGYALPYEQYF. CDR3 nucleotides: TGTGCCTGGAGTGTACTAGCAGGGTACGCCCTTCCCTACGAGCAGTACTTC.

The genes are TRBV6-5 and TRBJ2-2; no clear D. The V gene's germline CDR1 is MNHEY and CDR2 SVGAGI. V was shortened by 4 bases and J by 6 bases, with 9 bases between the two germline ends. The CDR3 contains 13 residues. The CDR3 loop reads CASSFPESGELFF. The CDR3 coding sequence is TGTGCCAGCAGTTTCCCTGAGTCCGGGGAGCTGTTTTTT.

This clone was picked up one time. The rearrangement uses TRBV9 and TRBJ2-1; D unclear. Germline lookup yields CDR1 SGDLS and CDR2 YYNGEE. V lost 1 base to trimming and J lost 0 bases, with 14 bases between them. The length of the CDR3 is 17 residues. The CDR3, as DNA: TGTGCCAGCAGCGTAAAATCGAGACGGAACTCCTACAATGAGCAGTTCTTC. Its protein is CASSVKSRRNSYNEQFF.

The chain is built from TRBV19 and TRBJ1-2; D remains ambiguous. V dropped 6 bases and J dropped 0 bases, with 11 bases sitting between them. Germline V gene lookup returns CDR1 LNHDA and CDR2 SQIVND (reference sequence). The CDR3 spans 14 residues. CDR3 sequence (DNA): TGTGCCAGTAGAACCGACACCCCTAACTATGGCTACACCTTC. This sequence encodes CASRTDTPNYGYTF.

V gene TRBV21-1 combines with J gene TRBJ2-1; the table's D call, TRBD1, has no DNA check behind it. TRBV21-1 is given as a pseudogene. There are 16 residues in the CDR3. The CDR3 here is CASSKGGQGAGNEQFF. DNA of the CDR3: TGTGCCAGCAGCAAAGGAGGACAGGGGGCGGGCAATGAGCAGTTCTTC.

This chain uses TRBV4-1 with TRBJ2-7; D uncertain. Trimming left V 4 bases short and J 2 bases short, with 9 bases between. This CDR3 spans 13 amino acids. Per germline, CDR1 MGHRA and CDR2 YSYEKL. The CDR3 protein is CASSPYAAYEQYF. CDR3 nucleotides: TGCGCCAGCAGCCCCTACGCGGCCTACGAGCAGTACTTC.